The 23 T cell receptor beta chains presented below share a single source sample, sequenced in a study of regulatory T cells in long-lasting Graves disease. The time point is: persistent/refractory GD, antithyroid drugs over 5 years with positive TRAb. RNA isolated from PBMCs was used to make the TCR library. HTBI primers from iRepertoire and Arm-PCR of CDR3 regions yielded the TCR beta libraries. MiXCR, applied by TCRdb to the multiplex PCR reads, yields one record per CDR3 protein. Here the sample spans 400,000 or so distinct CDR3 sequences, around 22% being singletons. The sequencing here drew on peripheral blood mononuclear cells (PBMCs), taken when the disease was refractory, from a patient treated with antithyroid drugs. These TCRs come from a female donor with Graves disease.

The chain couples TRBV12-3 or TRBV12-4 to TRBJ1-2; TRBD1 is a possible D gene (5 bases). Trimming stripped 6 bases from V and 11 bases from J, with 25 bases between. The CDR3 length is 15 residues. The CDR3: CASSPSAPIGQGYTF. The CDR3 bases are TGTGCCAGCAGCCCATCGGCCCCGATCGGGCAGGGATACACCTTC.

V gene TRBV29-1 combines with J gene TRBJ1-1; 7 positions match TRBD1. Germline-derived CDR1 and CDR2 are SQVTM and ANQGSEA. Trimming removed 1 base from V and 4 bases from J; junction bases left unmatched: 6. The CDR3 spans 14 residues. In DNA form, the CDR3 reads TGCAGCGTTGAAGTCCAGGGGGGTGGCACTGAAGCTTTCTTT. Translated: CSVEVQGGGTEAFF.

This clonotype was recorded a few times. V usage is TRBV12-3 or TRBV12-4 and J usage is TRBJ2-7; D not certain. CDR3 length: 14 amino acids. V lost 6 bases to trimming and J lost 2 bases, with 14 bases between them. The CDR3 sequence is CASSRASETYEQYF. Written as DNA, the CDR3 is TGTGCCAGCAGCCGCGCCAGCGAGACCTACGAGCAGTACTTC.

The chain employs TRBV18 and TRBJ2-7; 7 bases line up with TRBD1. J lost 4 bases, V lost 3 bases, and 9 bases had no gene match. From germline, CDR1 is KGHSH and CDR2 LQKENI. The CDR3 is made up of 15 amino acids. CDR3 bases: TGTGCCAGCTCACCTCGTCGGGACAGTTGGTACGAGCAGTACTTC. Its protein is CASSPRRDSWYEQYF.

The CDR3 loop reads CASSLVPLDNEQFF. The DNA of the CDR3 is TGTGCCAGCAGCCTTGTCCCTCTGGACAATGAGCAGTTCTTC. The V gene is TRBV5-4, the J gene TRBJ2-1; D gene uncertain. CDR3 length: 14 residues. In germline, CDR1 is SGHNT, CDR2 YYREEE (reference sequence). V lost 4 bases and J 5 bases, leaving 13 bases between the germline ends.

This clonotype was seen only a few times. The rearrangement joins TRBV14 to TRBJ2-1, with D hard to call. This CDR3 contains 18 residues. CDR1 SGHDN and CDR2 FVKESK come from the germline V gene. Trimming stripped 0 bases from V and 0 bases from J, with 15 bases between. CDR3 loop: CASSQDGDDLGSYNEQFF. CDR3 DNA: TGTGCCAGCAGCCAAGATGGTGACGATTTGGGCTCCTACAATGAGCAGTTCTTC.

The chain combines TRBV6-2 or TRBV6-3 with TRBJ2-5; 9 bases agree with TRBD1. This CDR3 has 13 amino acids. V was clipped by 11 bases and J by 4 bases; unmatched bases: 8. Per the germline V gene, CDR1 is MNHEY and CDR2 is SVGEGT. Here the CDR3 reads CAGKGTGSETQYF. For the CDR3, the DNA is TGTGCCGGGAAAGGGACAGGGTCAGAGACCCAGTACTTC.

This clonotype was observed a handful of times. V gene TRBV29-1 combines with J gene TRBJ2-7; weak D call: TRBD1 (6 bases). The V and J ends lost 0 bases and 7 bases respectively, with 10 bases between them. Germline CDR1 reads SQVTM; CDR2 reads ANQGSEA. The CDR3 is made up of 12 amino acids. The CDR3 bases are TGCAGCGTTGAAGATGGGGGCAGTGAGCAGTACTTC. Encoded protein: CSVEDGGSEQYF.

The chain uses TRBV6-4 and TRBJ2-7; no clear D gene. Germline CDR1 MRHNA, CDR2 SNTAGT. The CDR3 has 14 residues. V was clipped by 0 bases and J by 3 bases, with 9 bases between them. CDR3 bases: TGTGCCAGCAGTGACTCGAAACCAAACTACGAGCAGTACTTC. This gives the protein CASSDSKPNYEQYF.

This clonotype appeared a few times. The gene calls are TRBV20-1 and TRBJ1-1; D not resolved. CDR1 is DFQATT and CDR2 is SNEGSKA in the germline V gene (reference sequence). V was shortened by 3 bases and J by 1 base, with 12 bases between the two germline ends. This CDR3 has 14 residues. The CDR3 here is CSASPPDWNTEAFF. In DNA, the CDR3 is TGCAGTGCTAGTCCTCCGGACTGGAACACTGAAGCTTTCTTT.

This clonotype has only a few counts. The chain uses TRBV6-5 and TRBJ2-7; TRBD1 agrees at 8 bases. CDR1 and CDR2 (germline): MNHEY, SVGAGI. V was clipped by 0 bases and J by 6 bases; unmatched bases: 4. This CDR3 contains 14 residues. The CDR3 DNA sequence: TGTGCCAGCAGTTACTCCGAGACAGGGGCCGAGCAGTACTTC. Protein: CASSYSETGAEQYF.

The V gene is TRBV11-2, the J gene TRBJ2-1; D ambiguous. The CDR3 extends over 11 amino acids. The ends were cut back, 3 bases at V and 9 bases at J, with 6 bases in the middle. CDR1 is SGHAT and CDR2 is FQNNGV in the germline V gene. DNA for the CDR3: TGTGCCAGCAGCTTCCTAGGTGAGCAGTTCTTC. It translates to CASSFLGEQFF.

This clonotype was seen at least ten times. This chain uses TRBV2 with TRBJ2-7, with 8 bases fitting TRBD1. Per the germline V gene, CDR1 is SNHLY and CDR2 is FYNNEI. The length of the CDR3 is 16 residues. Losses at the gene ends were 2 bases for V and 0 bases for J; bases not matched to a gene: 6. This CDR3 reads CASSELVGTGSYEQYF. CDR3 in DNA: TGTGCCAGCAGTGAATTGGTTGGGACAGGCTCCTACGAGCAGTACTTC. The full variable domain, with the rest looked up from reference TRBV2 and TRBJ2-7, is EPEVTQTPSHQVTQMGQEVILRCVPISNHLYFYWYRQILGQKVEFLVSFYNNEISEKSEIFDDQFSVERPDGSNFTLKIRSTKLEDSAMYFCASSELVGTGSYEQYFGPGTRLTVT.

The rearrangement links TRBV29-1 to TRBJ2-5, with 10 bases aligning to TRBD2. V gave up 5 bases and J gave up 3 bases; unmatched junction bases: 9. Looked up from germline, CDR1 is SQVTM and CDR2 is ANQGSEA. CDR3 length equals 15 residues. The CDR3 coding sequence is TGCAGCGTTCGGGCTAGCGGGAGCAGAGAAGAGACCCAGTACTTC. Its protein product is CSVRASGSREETQYF.

The chain couples TRBV30 to TRBJ1-2; 11 bases are a match to TRBD1. Germline CDR1 GTSNPN, CDR2 SVGIG (reference sequence). The V and J ends lost 7 bases and 3 bases, in that order; junction bases with no gene match: 7. The CDR3 totals 14 residues. This CDR3 is CALIRDRGYYGYTF. CDR3 in DNA: TGTGCCTTAATCCGGGACAGGGGGTACTATGGCTACACCTTC. The full variable domain, with the rest looked up from reference TRBV30 and TRBJ1-2, is SQTIHQWPATLVQPVGSPLSLECTVEGTSNPNLYWYRQAAGRGLQLLFYSVGIGQISSEVPQNLSASRPQDRQFILSSKKLLLSDSGFYLCALIRDRGYYGYTFGSGTRLTVV.

V and J are TRBV6-9 and TRBJ1-5; no clear D. This CDR3 is built from 15 residues. Trimming removed 3 bases from V and 0 bases from J, with 9 bases in between. The V gene's germline CDR1 is MNHGY and CDR2 SVAAGI. Written as DNA, the CDR3 is TGTGCCAGCAGTTACTTAGAATATAGCAATCAGCCCCAGCATTTT. Amino acids: CASSYLEYSNQPQHF.

This clonotype has only a few counts. The chain employs TRBV5-1 and TRBJ2-5, with 8 bases that match TRBD2. The trim removed 4 bases at V and 4 bases at J, leaving 12 bases unmatched. Germline CDR1 SGHRS, CDR2 YFSETQ. This CDR3 contains 16 residues. CDR3 residues: CASSRTPAGAGETQYF. CDR3 nucleotide sequence: TGCGCCAGCAGCCGAACCCCAGCGGGAGCTGGAGAGACCCAGTACTTC.

The chain couples TRBV7-9 to TRBJ1-2; 7 nucleotides agree with TRBD1. Germline V CDR1 and CDR2: SEHNR, FQNEAQ (reference sequence). The CDR3 spans 14 residues. With V trimmed by 4 bases and J by 7 bases, 9 bases remained unmatched. CDR3 amino acids: CASSSPPTGFGYTF. The CDR3 bases are TGTGCCAGCAGCTCACCGCCGACAGGGTTTGGCTACACCTTC.

This clonotype was seen only a few times. V usage is TRBV6-2 or TRBV6-3 and J usage is TRBJ2-7; 7 nucleotides align to TRBD1. The J segment lost 3 bases and the V segment lost 2 bases, leaving 7 bases of the junction unmatched. Germline V lookup: CDR1 MNHEY, CDR2 SVGEGT. This CDR3 spans 15 amino acids. The CDR3 DNA reads TGTGCCAGCAGTTACCTGACAGGACAGGACTACGAGCAGTACTTC. Protein: CASSYLTGQDYEQYF.

A remark on this clonotype: A much more abundant neighbour one base away suggests this may be a read error. V and J are TRBV20-1 and TRBJ2-7, with D maybe TRBD2 (5 bases). Trimming cost V 5 bases and J 2 bases, with 16 bases left between them. This CDR3 has 14 residues. Germline V gene sequence: CDR1 DFQATT, CDR2 SNEGSKA (reference sequence). CDR3 nucleotide sequence: TGCAGTGCTGGAACTAGTCTAAGGACCTACGAGCAGTACTTC. This codes for CSAGTSLRTYEQYF.

This clonotype occurred many times. The rearrangement joins TRBV6-1 to TRBJ1-3, with TRBD1 matching over 8 bases. The CDR3 contains 17 residues. V dropped 2 bases and J dropped 0; count of bases not matched to a gene: 6. The germline V gene encodes CDR1 MNHNS and CDR2 SASEGT. This CDR3 reads CASSEFAGGFSGNTIYF. The CDR3 coding sequence is TGTGCCAGCAGTGAATTCGCAGGGGGCTTCTCTGGAAACACCATATATTTT.

The rearrangement joins TRBV20-1 to TRBJ2-1; TRBD2 aligns across 12 bases. The CDR3 consists of 14 residues. Germline V gives CDR1 DFQATT, CDR2 SNEGSKA (reference sequence). The junction had 7 bases not matched to a gene; V was cut back by 6 bases and J by 7 bases. CDR3 amino acids: CSAPTSGSRNEQFF. CDR3 bases: TGCAGTGCCCCGACTAGCGGGAGTCGTAATGAGCAGTTCTTC.

This clonotype was picked up many times. The chain uses TRBV11-1 and TRBJ2-5; D might be TRBD1 (6 bases). Germline CDR1 reads SGHAT; CDR2 reads FQDESV (reference sequence). Trimming removed 5 bases from V and 5 bases from J, with 12 bases in between. This CDR3 region has 13 residues. CDR3 residues: CASSLRDIETQYF. DNA of the CDR3: TGTGCCAGCAGCCTCCGGGACATTGAGACCCAGTACTTC. Based on the CDR3 plus reference TRBV11-1 and TRBJ2-5, the full variable domain is EAEVAQSPRYKITEKSQAVAFWCDPISGHATLYWYRQILGQGPELLVQFQDESVVDDSQLPKDRFSAERLKGVDSTLKIQPAELGDSAMYLCASSLRDIETQYFGPGTRLLVL.